The T cell receptor (beta chain) under discussion was sequenced for a study of blood T cells in healthy people across ages. Comment on this clonotype: No antigen is known for it.

With 2 bases clipped from V and 4 bases from J, the junction kept 17 bases outside the gene matches. CDR3 length: 19 residues. Germline V CDR1 and CDR2: SGHTA, FQGNSA. Points from the study as a whole: Diversity of TCR beta per million T cells declined in a roughly linear way with age. Estimated diversity, derived from one million T cells, was regarded as an underestimate. Strong correlation was found linking TCR beta diversity to naive T cell percentage.

A sample-barcoded 5' primer and a J-beta primer mix were used in a second PCR of roughly 7 to 12 cycles. Individual samples furnished no less than 2.5 million CDR3-containing paired-end reads apiece. TCRdb independently ran MiXCR on the 5' RACE reads; one entry per CDR3 protein. This table has approximately 820,000 distinct CDR3 sequences, around 43% appearing once. This chain joins TRBV7-2 and TRBJ2-5; 9 bases agree with TRBD2. The TCR sequence derives from a man aged 55 to 70 in good health. The sample taken for sequencing was blood. CDR3 DNA: TGTGCCAGCAGCTTAACTCTTCCTCCCTCGCGGGGGGGCCGAGAGACCCAGTACTTC. Protein product: CASSLTLPPSRGGRETQYF.